Following are 21 T cell receptor beta chains from one sample sequenced in a study of blood T cell repertoires in COVID-19 (dated by TCRdb to about 2020). Library generation was performed with the immunoSEQ multiplex PCR assay. This is the immuneACCESS table as TCRdb keeps it, with only in-frame sequences that have V and J called. A part of the clones is gone; compared with another copy, unresolved V genes explain less than half, and the rest is unexplained. This sample lists about 130,000 clones; around nine tenths were detected once. The top ten constitute about 4.1% of the sample. The sample consisted of peripheral blood. The receptors come from a man in his 60s with COVID-19, enrolled during active disease.

The chain is built from TRBV3-1 (or the pseudogene TRBV3-2) and TRBJ1-1; 7 bases are shared with TRBD1. The V segment lost 1 base and the J segment 6 bases; nucleotides outside the gene matches: 5. CDR1 and CDR2 from the germline V gene are LGHDT and YNNKEL (reference sequence). CDR3 size: 14 residues. CDR3 region: CASSQAGGRSEAFF. Here the CDR3 DNA reads TGTGCCAGCAGCCAAGCAGGGGGTCGGTCTGAAGCTTTCTTT.

With regard to this clone: A read error may produce the germline difference seen at one junction end. The rearrangement joins TRBV7-3 to TRBJ2-3; D might be TRBD2 (5 bases). CDR3 size: 17 residues. Germline lookup yields CDR1 SGHTA and CDR2 FQGTGA. The CDR3 DNA is TGTGCCAACAGCTTACGTAGATTGGTGGGCGGGACAGATACGCAGTATTTT. Its translation: CANSLRRLVGGTDTQYF. Combining the CDR3 with reference TRBV7-3 and TRBJ2-3 gives the whole variable domain GAGVSQTPSNKVTEKGKYVELRCDPISGHTALYWYRQSLGQGPEFLIYFQGTGAADDSGLPNDRFFAVRPEGSVSTLKIQRTERGDSAVYLCANSLRRLVGGTDTQYFGPGTRLTVL.

The chain couples TRBV14 to TRBJ2-7, with D possibly matching TRBD1 (6 bases). Germline V gene sequence: CDR1 SGHDN, CDR2 FVKESK. The V gene lost 7 bases and the J gene lost 5 bases, with 15 bases spanning the gap. The CDR3 is 13 residues long. In DNA, the CDR3 is TGTGCCAGCAACCGCAGGGGTTGGGACGAGCAGTACTTC. Protein: CASNRRGWDEQYF.

The chain couples TRBV7-3 to TRBJ2-5; no definite D call. This CDR3 spans 13 amino acids. Germline V gene lookup returns CDR1 SGHTA and CDR2 FQGTGA. Trimming took off 2 bases at V and 5 bases at J, with 9 bases between the two ends. CDR3 loop: CASSLSMRETQYF. CDR3 bases: TGTGCCAGCAGCTTATCTATGAGGGAGACCCAGTACTTC.

V usage is TRBV7-9 and J usage is TRBJ1-2; 10 bases match TRBD1. The junction had 11 bases not matched to a gene; V was cut back by 5 bases and J by 14 bases. The CDR3 has 13 residues. In germline, CDR1 is SEHNR, CDR2 FQNEAQ (reference sequence). The CDR3, as DNA: TGTGCCAGCAGCCCCCCCGGGACAGGGGAGTTAACCTTC. Protein: CASSPPGTGELTF.

CDR3 sequence reads: CASRLGPEPNEKLFF. In nucleotides, the CDR3 is TGTGCCAGTAGACTGGGGCCGGAACCTAATGAAAAACTGTTTTTT. V gene TRBV19 combines with J gene TRBJ1-4; D might be TRBD1 (5 bases). The germline V gene has CDR1 LNHDA and CDR2 SQIVND (reference sequence). The CDR3 has 15 residues. V lost 6 bases and J lost 3, with 14 bases in between. Complete variable domain (other parts from reference TRBV19 and TRBJ1-4): DGGITQSPKYLFRKEGQNVTLSCEQNLNHDAMYWYRQDPGQGLRLIYYSQIVNDFQKGDIAEGYSVSREKKESFPLTVTSAQKNPTAFYLCASRLGPEPNEKLFFGSGTQLSVL.

CDR3 loop: CASSPERDTNYGYTF. CDR3 nucleotide sequence: TGTGCCAGCAGCCCCGAGAGGGATACTAACTATGGCTACACCTTC. The chain recombines TRBV5-6 with TRBJ1-2; D is unclear. The CDR3 contains 15 residues. Trimming removed 4 bases from V and 0 bases from J, with 13 bases in between. The V gene's germline CDR1 is SGHDT and CDR2 YYEEEE.

The rearrangement joins TRBV29-1 to TRBJ1-2, with TRBD1 identical over 8 bases. V shed 6 bases and J 7 bases; nucleotides not matched to a gene: 4. This CDR3 is built from 11 residues. Germline V gives CDR1 SQVTM, CDR2 ANQGSEA. The CDR3 DNA sequence: TGCAGCGTGCGGACAGGGTCTGGCTACACCTTC. Translating gives CSVRTGSGYTF.

In nucleotides, the CDR3 is TGTGCCTGGGGGACTCGGCGTGAGAAGCAGTACTTC. This gives the protein CAWGTRREKQYF. The rearrangement uses TRBV30 and TRBJ2-7; possibly TRBD2 for D (6 bases). CDR1 GTSNPN and CDR2 SVGIG come from the germline V gene (reference sequence). Trimming removed 5 bases from V and 8 bases from J, with 16 bases in between. This CDR3 is built from 12 residues.

The V gene is TRBV5-6, the J gene TRBJ1-5, with D perhaps TRBD1 (5 bases). CDR3 size: 14 residues. CDR1 is SGHDT, CDR2 YYEEEE, per germline. V was clipped by 5 bases and J by 7 bases, with 16 bases between them. CDR3 loop: CASSSGVKEQPQHF. The CDR3 bases are TGTGCCAGCAGTTCGGGGGTAAAGGAACAGCCCCAGCATTTT.

This clone was counted a single time. The chain uses TRBV19 and TRBJ1-1, with a weak D call TRBD1 (6 bases). The CDR3 has 15 amino acids. Trimming removed 7 bases at V and 4 bases at J, with 19 bases between. Germline values: CDR1 LNHDA, CDR2 SQIVND (reference sequence). CDR3 residues: CASTPIAGGFTEAFF. The CDR3 coding sequence is TGTGCCAGTACTCCGATAGCGGGGGGCTTCACTGAAGCTTTCTTT.

V is TRBV6-5 and J is TRBJ1-3; 7 positions agree with TRBD1. CDR3 length equals 13 residues. After removal of 6 bases from V and 2 bases from J, the junction contained 1 base not matched to a gene. Germline assignment: CDR1 MNHEY and CDR2 SVGAGI. The CDR3 reads CASSQGAGNTIYF. CDR3 DNA: TGTGCCAGCAGCCAGGGGGCTGGAAACACCATATATTTT.

The V gene is TRBV7-2, the J gene TRBJ1-1; TRBD1 agrees at 7 bases. The J segment lost 6 bases and the V segment lost 3 bases, leaving 7 bases of the junction unmatched. Germline CDR1 and CDR2: SGHTA and FQGNSA. The CDR3 has 14 residues. The CDR3 DNA reads as TGTGCCAGCAGCTTGATGCACAGGGGTGCTGAAGCTTTCTTT. This codes for CASSLMHRGAEAFF. Combining the CDR3 with reference TRBV7-2 and TRBJ1-1 gives the whole variable domain GAGVSQSPSNKVTEKGKDVELRCDPISGHTALYWYRQSLGQGLEFLIYFQGNSAPDKSGLPSDRFSAERTGGSVSTLTIQRTQQEDSAVYLCASSLMHRGAEAFFGQGTRLTVV.

The V call is TRBV5-1, the J call TRBJ2-5; 7 bases line up with TRBD1. With 0 bases clipped from V and 6 bases from J, the junction kept 5 bases outside the gene matches. Germline V lookup: CDR1 SGHRS, CDR2 YFSETQ. The CDR3 length is 14 residues. As DNA, the CDR3 is TGCGCCAGCAGCTTGGGGGACAGTTCACAGACCCAGTACTTC. It codes for CASSLGDSSQTQYF.

The gene calls are TRBV28 and TRBJ1-2; no clear D. V was cut by 3 bases and J by 4 bases, with 12 bases left in between. The CDR3 sequence is 14 residues long. CDR1 is MDHEN and CDR2 is SYDVKM in the germline V gene. CDR3 sequence: CASSLVEPSYGYTF. The CDR3 bases are TGTGCCAGCAGTTTGGTGGAGCCTTCCTATGGCTACACCTTC.

The rearrangement links TRBV5-1 to TRBJ1-1, with D maybe TRBD1 (6 bases). Trimming took off 4 bases at V and 4 bases at J, with 14 bases between the two ends. The V gene's germline CDR1 is SGHRS and CDR2 YFSETQ. There are 14 residues in the CDR3. This CDR3 reads CASSHEQGFTEAFF. CDR3 nucleotides: TGCGCCAGCAGCCATGAACAGGGCTTCACTGAAGCTTTCTTT.

The chain carries TRBV4-2 and TRBJ1-6; no clear D. Per germline, CDR1 LGHNA and CDR2 YNFKEQ. V was trimmed by 4 bases and J by 8 bases, leaving 6 bases between them. This CDR3 is 12 amino acids long. DNA of the CDR3: TGTGCCAGCAGCCCCCAGGATTCACCCCTCCACTTT. Translated, it gives CASSPQDSPLHF.

V is TRBV4-2 and J is TRBJ2-1, with D tentatively TRBD1 (7 bases). V was shortened by 0 bases and J by 10 bases, with 28 bases between the two germline ends. Germline V CDR1 and CDR2: LGHNA, YNFKEQ. This CDR3 is built from 19 residues. CDR3 in amino acids: CASSQDRQGGPSLMGEQFF. The CDR3 bases are TGTGCCAGCAGCCAAGATCGGCAGGGGGGTCCGAGTCTCATGGGCGAGCAGTTCTTC.

The chain joins TRBV7-3 to TRBJ2-1, with D maybe TRBD2 (7 bases). The CDR3 is 13 residues long. CDR1 SGHTA and CDR2 FQGTGA come from the germline V gene. Trimming took 5 bases from V and 8 from J, leaving 13 bases between them. In DNA, the CDR3 is TGTGCCAGCAGCCCAACGGGGGGCGATGAGCAGTTCTTC. This gives the protein CASSPTGGDEQFF. The full variable domain, completed using reference TRBV7-3 and TRBJ2-1, is GAGVSQTPSNKVTEKGKYVELRCDPISGHTALYWYRQSLGQGPEFLIYFQGTGAADDSGLPNDRFFAVRPEGSVSTLKIQRTERGDSAVYLCASSPTGGDEQFFGPGTRLTVL.

The chain carries TRBV7-3 and TRBJ1-6; 7 nucleotides match TRBD1. Germline V lookup: CDR1 SGHTA, CDR2 FQGTGA. Trimming at V came to 0 bases and at J to 7 bases, leaving 3 bases not matched to a gene. This CDR3 comprises 15 residues. This CDR3 reads CASSLTGTANSPLHF. The DNA for the CDR3 is TGTGCCAGCAGCTTAACCGGGACAGCGAATTCACCCCTCCACTTT.

This clone was seen more than once but under ten times. The chain recombines TRBV7-9 with TRBJ1-1; D uncertain. Germline CDR1 is SEHNR and CDR2 is FQNEAQ (reference sequence). The V end was cut by 3 bases, the J end by 0 bases, with 5 bases between. This CDR3 is built from 13 residues. The CDR3 nucleotides are TGTGCCAGCAGCTTGACACTGAACACTGAAGCTTTCTTT. Protein sequence: CASSLTLNTEAFF.